This passage covers 3 T cell receptor beta chains from one sample sequenced in a study of PD-1 blockade in mismatch repair-deficient tumors. Assay used: immunoSEQ multiplex PCR; TCRdb lists only in-frame clones, some missing. The data hold 35,000 to 45,000 clones, with about 85% observed a single time. The specimen was peripheral blood, collected about 81 weeks after starting pembrolizumab. The receptors derive from an adult with mismatch repair-deficient cancer.

The J gene is TRBJ2-5, the V gene TRBV4-2; D ambiguous. V was pared by 4 bases and J by 0 bases, with 3 bases between. The CDR3 is made up of 12 amino acids. Germline-derived CDR1 and CDR2 are LGHNA and YNFKEQ. The CDR3 DNA follows: TGTGCCAGCAGCCGGTACCAAGAGACCCAGTACTTC. Its translation: CASSRYQETQYF.

V and J are TRBV5-4 and TRBJ2-3, with TRBD1 as a possible D gene (6 bases). CDR3 length: 18 residues. V was cut by 2 bases and J by 6 bases, with 25 bases left in between. Germline assignment: CDR1 SGHNT and CDR2 YYREEE (reference sequence). The CDR3 region is CASSFGPRNNRVTDTQYF. The DNA of the CDR3 is TGTGCCAGCAGCTTTGGGCCTCGGAACAACAGGGTTACCGATACGCAGTATTTT.

The rearrangement uses TRBV27 and TRBJ2-5; a possible D gene is TRBD2 (5 bases). Germline assignment: CDR1 MNHEY and CDR2 SMNVEV (reference sequence). Between the trimmed V and J ends, which lost 5 bases and 4 bases, there was a span of 14 bases. CDR3 size: 14 residues. The chain's CDR3 is CASSTLLGRETQYF. The CDR3 region has the DNA TGTGCCAGCAGTACCCTACTAGGTCGAGAGACCCAGTACTTC.